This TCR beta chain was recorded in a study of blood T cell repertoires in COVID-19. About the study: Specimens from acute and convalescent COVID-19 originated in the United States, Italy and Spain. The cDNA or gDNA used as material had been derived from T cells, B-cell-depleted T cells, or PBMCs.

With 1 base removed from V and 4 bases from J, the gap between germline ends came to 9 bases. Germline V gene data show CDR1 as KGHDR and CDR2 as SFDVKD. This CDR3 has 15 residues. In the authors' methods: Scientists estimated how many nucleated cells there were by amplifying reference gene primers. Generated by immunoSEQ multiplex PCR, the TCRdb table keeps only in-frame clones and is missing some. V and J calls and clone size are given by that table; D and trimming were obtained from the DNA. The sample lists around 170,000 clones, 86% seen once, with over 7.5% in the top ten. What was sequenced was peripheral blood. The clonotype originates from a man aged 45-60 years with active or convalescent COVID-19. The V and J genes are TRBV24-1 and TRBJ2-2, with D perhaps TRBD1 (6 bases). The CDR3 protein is CATSDLTGSTGELFF. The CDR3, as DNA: TGTGCCACCAGTGATTTAACAGGGTCCACCGGGGAGCTGTTTTTT.